The present entry profiles one T cell receptor (beta chain) with its context. This clonotype was recorded at least ten times. What this receptor recognizes is not known. The input lacks base qualities; no much larger clone sits a single base away. Lymph node samples came from the axillary draining lymph nodes of breast cancer patients. Deletion took 3 bases off V and 7 bases off J, with a span of 16 bases between the germline ends. The germline V gene encodes CDR1 LGHDT and CDR2 YNNKEL (reference sequence). Taken from cysteine to phenylalanine, the CDR3 has 14 residues. Of all the DNA, just the CDR3 is kept, 42 bases in frame from base 1. This entry comes from a study of breast tumors, draining lymph nodes, adjacent tissues (dated by TCRdb to 2015 to 2016). Regarding the study in general: The study compared TCR beta repertoires across tumor, adjacent nontumor tissue and axillary lymph nodes from breast cancer patients. In human breast cancer, the study set out to evaluate how tumor, surrounding tissue and draining lymph node repertoires relate to one another and whether T cells may move between these sites.

Reads for this sample came from an Illumina HiSeq 2000. Multiplex PCR amplification was used to generate the TCR beta chain libraries. High-throughput sequencing was used to analyze the amplified TCR beta chain products. TCRdb redid the processing of the public reads, applying fastp at Q25 and MiXCR, and retained in-frame beta chains. Entries are consolidated by CDR3 protein sequence, retaining the most common genes and DNA. Present in this sample are 200,000 or so distinct CDR3 sequences, around 33% of which were seen just once. The ten largest clones capture roughly 4% of the sample. Findings and caveats that apply to the study as a whole: The data were judged consistent with most tumor T cells deriving from the lymph node and then expanding within tumor tissue. In luminal-like breast cancer, tumor and nontumor tissue repertoires resembled each other significantly more than in basal-like breast cancer. The study presented the conclusion that tumor T cells originate in lymph nodes as consistent with a hypothesis, not as something directly demonstrated. T-cell repertoire diversity in tumors was found to be lower than in lymph nodes but higher than in nontumor tissue, and preferential V and J gene usage was observed.

The V and J genes are TRBV3-1 and TRBJ2-7; D gene: possibly TRBD1, on 5 matching bases. The receptor was derived from a female donor with breast cancer. Some clones in this sample may be carry-over from other donors' samples. The sample was axillary lymph node tissue. Read as DNA, the sequence is TGTGCCAGCAGCCAGGACACTGCTTCGGGTGAGCAGTACTTC. It codes for CASSQDTASGEQYF.